Presented here are 26 T cell receptor beta chains from one specimen sequenced in a study of cytomegalovirus exposure and HLA in healthy donors (dated 2017 in TCRdb). Library generation was performed with the immunoSEQ multiplex PCR assay. A mixture of 60 forward primers for TCR Vbeta segments and 13 reverse primers for TCR Jbeta segments was used in the multiplex PCR. TCRdb took over this immuneACCESS table, retaining in-frame rearrangements with V and J assigned. Such tables are incomplete; in checked studies, under half of the missing clones stem from an unresolved V gene, and the remainder is unexplained. The sample includes approximately 170,000 clones, with approximately 80% observed a single time. Around 4.1% of the sample is taken by the ten largest. Sequences were obtained from PBMCs. These receptors were collected from a woman aged 50 to 65 in good health and CMV-seropositive.

The genes are TRBV19 and TRBJ2-1; 12 nucleotides align to TRBD2. V lost 3 bases to trimming and J lost 7 bases; unmatched junction nucleotides: 7. CDR3 length: 16 residues. Per germline, CDR1 LNHDA and CDR2 SQIVND (reference sequence). CDR3 coding DNA: TGTGCCAGTAGTATGGTGACCGGACTAGCGGGGAATGAGCAGTTCTTC. It yields the protein CASSMVTGLAGNEQFF.

This chain joins TRBV11-2 and TRBJ1-1; D call uncertain. The CDR3 has 13 residues. Germline lookup yields CDR1 SGHAT and CDR2 FQNNGV. V was pared by 3 bases and J by 1 base, with 6 bases between. The CDR3, as DNA: TGTGCCAGCAGCTTGGGAGGGAACACTGAAGCTTTCTTT. It yields the protein CASSLGGNTEAFF.

The chain employs TRBV11-1 and TRBJ2-1; no definite D call. The germline V and J ends were trimmed by 3 bases and 10 bases, with 10 bases remaining between them. This CDR3 comprises 12 residues. CDR1 is SGHAT, CDR2 FQDESV, per germline (reference sequence). The CDR3 region has the DNA TGTGCCAGCAGCTTTCCCGCAGGAGAGCAGTTCTTC. It yields the protein CASSFPAGEQFF.

The chain combines TRBV7-2 with TRBJ1-1, with D perhaps matching TRBD1 (6 bases). With 5 bases removed from V and 8 bases from J, the gap between germline ends came to 21 bases. Germline CDR1 SGHTA, CDR2 FQGNSA. The CDR3 covers 15 residues. CDR3 in amino acids: CASSRTAFLGEEAFF. The CDR3 region has the DNA TGTGCCAGCAGCAGGACAGCCTTTTTGGGGGAAGAAGCTTTCTTT.

In this sample, this clone turned up a few times. This chain links TRBV5-4 with TRBJ2-7; D might be TRBD2 (5 bases). Germline-derived CDR1 and CDR2 are SGHNT and YYREEE (reference sequence). The V end was cut by 0 bases, the J end by 2 bases, with 15 bases between. The CDR3 has 16 amino acids. The CDR3 region is CASSLDQELGAYEQYF. CDR3 DNA: TGTGCCAGCAGCTTGGATCAAGAACTGGGAGCCTACGAGCAGTACTTC.

The V and J genes are TRBV28 and TRBJ1-2, with D uncertain. Trimming took 6 bases from V and 0 from J, leaving 14 bases between them. The CDR3 contains 15 residues. Germline V CDR1 and CDR2: MDHEN, SYDVKM. CDR3 sequence (DNA): TGTGCCAGCAGCCCATTCTACAGATCTAACTATGGCTACACCTTC. This sequence encodes CASSPFYRSNYGYTF.

The count of this clone is one. The genes are TRBV11-3 and TRBJ2-7; 8 positions match TRBD1. This CDR3 spans 13 amino acids. The V gene's germline CDR1 is SGHNT and CDR2 YENEEA. The trim removed 1 base at V and 7 bases at J, leaving 3 bases unmatched. The CDR3 here is CASSLGRDREQYF. The CDR3 DNA reads as TGTGCCAGCAGCTTAGGTCGGGACAGGGAGCAGTACTTC.

The chain couples TRBV5-1 to TRBJ2-7; 9 nucleotides match TRBD1. The CDR3 totals 14 residues. The trim removed 1 base at V and 4 bases at J, leaving 3 bases unmatched. Germline-derived CDR1 and CDR2 are SGHRS and YFSETQ. Here the CDR3 reads CASSLPGQGYEQYF. CDR3 nucleotides: TGCGCCAGCAGCTTGCCGGGACAGGGTTACGAGCAGTACTTC.

The rearrangement links TRBV4-1 to TRBJ1-6, with 7 positions matching TRBD1. This CDR3 has 19 amino acids. V was clipped by 0 bases and J by 6 bases; unmatched bases: 14. Germline CDR1 MGHRA, CDR2 YSYEKL. The CDR3 here is CASSQEVRPDRRSNSPLHF. The DNA for the CDR3 is TGCGCCAGCAGCCAAGAAGTTCGGCCGGACAGGCGGAGTAATTCACCCCTCCACTTT.

This sequence joins TRBV4-2 and TRBJ2-2; D may be TRBD2 (5 bases). The length of the CDR3 is 12 residues. The germline CDR1 and CDR2 sequences are LGHNA and YNFKEQ. CDR3 protein: CEDCPNTGELFF. In nucleotides, the CDR3 is TGTGAGGACTGTCCGAACACCGGGGAGCTGTTTTTT.

The chain links TRBV6-5 to TRBJ1-2; 7 nucleotides agree with TRBD1. The trim removed 7 bases at V and 3 bases at J, leaving 8 bases unmatched. The CDR3 extends over 14 amino acids. Germline loops: CDR1 MNHEY, CDR2 SVGAGI. The CDR3 sequence: CASTKRGPHYGYTF. CDR3 DNA sequence: TGTGCCAGCACCAAAAGGGGGCCCCACTATGGCTACACCTTC.

In this sample, this clone turned up a few times. The gene calls are TRBV11-2 and TRBJ2-7; the D gene is possibly TRBD1 (6 bases). The V gene's germline CDR1 is SGHAT and CDR2 FQNNGV. The CDR3 has 15 amino acids. V lost 4 bases and J lost 1, with 14 bases in between. The CDR3: CASSSDRDNSYEQYF. The CDR3 DNA is TGTGCCAGCAGCTCAGATCGGGACAATTCCTACGAGCAGTACTTC.

This clone showed up just once. In DNA, the CDR3 is TGTGCCAGCGGCACTACAGGGGTAGCTAACTATGGCTACACCTTC. Residues: CASGTTGVANYGYTF. The rearrangement joins TRBV28 to TRBJ1-2; 7 positions match TRBD1. The CDR3 has 15 amino acids. Germline V lookup: CDR1 MDHEN, CDR2 SYDVKM. The V gene end was trimmed by 8 bases and the J gene end by 0 bases; junction bases not matched to a gene: 9.

CDR3 loop: CASSTRTSGSGETQYF. CDR3 DNA: TGCGCCAGCAGCACCCGGACTAGCGGGAGTGGGGAGACCCAGTACTTC. This rearrangement joins TRBV5-1 to TRBJ2-5; 13 nucleotides match TRBD2. The CDR3 has 16 amino acids. Germline values: CDR1 SGHRS, CDR2 YFSETQ. Unmatched junction bases numbered 8, after V lost 4 bases and J lost 5 bases.

The V call is TRBV29-1, the J call TRBJ2-7, with D possibly TRBD1 on 6 matching bases. V shed 3 bases and J shed 3 bases, with 12 bases lying between them. Germline V gene lookup returns CDR1 SQVTM and CDR2 ANQGSEA. The CDR3 consists of 13 residues. CDR3 in amino acids: CSVDEQGSYEQYF. CDR3 nucleotides: TGCAGCGTTGATGAACAGGGCAGCTACGAGCAGTACTTC.

This chain uses TRBV5-1 with TRBJ2-5; 8 nucleotides match TRBD1. The J call is doubtful: the DNA matches TRBJ2-7 better. Germline V lookup: CDR1 SGHRS, CDR2 YFSETQ. The CDR3 covers 15 residues. The CDR3: CASSLVATGAYEQYF. In nucleotides, the CDR3 is TGCGCCAGCAGCTTGGTCGCGACAGGGGCCTACGAGCAGTACTTC.

The chain links TRBV11-1 to TRBJ2-1; 8 bases line up with TRBD2. CDR3 length: 13 amino acids. Trimming at V came to 5 bases and at J to 10 bases, leaving 7 bases not matched to a gene. Germline V lookup: CDR1 SGHAT, CDR2 FQDESV (reference sequence). DNA of the CDR3: TGTGCCAGCAGCCCTCTTGGGACTAGAGAGCAGTTCTTC. As protein: CASSPLGTREQFF.

The rearrangement links TRBV19 to TRBJ1-4, with D uncertain. The CDR3 totals 14 residues. The germline CDR1 and CDR2 sequences are LNHDA and SQIVND (reference sequence). V gave up 4 bases and J gave up 2 bases, with 8 bases separating them. The CDR3, as DNA: TGTGCCAGTAGTACCCAGTGGACTAATGAAAAACTGTTTTTT. It specifies CASSTQWTNEKLFF. Supplemented by reference TRBV19 and TRBJ1-4, the full variable domain reads DGGITQSPKYLFRKEGQNVTLSCEQNLNHDAMYWYRQDPGQGLRLIYYSQIVNDFQKGDIAEGYSVSREKKESFPLTVTSAQKNPTAFYLCASSTQWTNEKLFFGSGTQLSVL.

This clone has only one observation. The V and J genes are TRBV27 and TRBJ1-1; D is undetermined. V lost 3 bases to trimming and J lost 6 bases, with 11 bases between them. The CDR3 length is 13 residues. The V gene's germline CDR1 is MNHEY and CDR2 SMNVEV (reference sequence). CDR3: CASSFWEGAEAFF. The DNA for the CDR3 is TGTGCCAGCAGTTTTTGGGAGGGAGCTGAAGCTTTCTTT.

The genes are TRBV6-4 and TRBJ2-1, with 8 bases matching TRBD2. CDR3 length: 15 residues. Looked up from germline, CDR1 is MRHNA and CDR2 is SNTAGT. With V trimmed by 4 bases and J by 4 bases, 6 bases remained unmatched. Here the CDR3 reads CASSVEAGEYNEQFF. Written as DNA, the CDR3 is TGTGCCAGCAGTGTAGAAGCGGGGGAGTACAATGAGCAGTTCTTC.

CDR3 residues: CASSNLAGSSYNEQFF. CDR3 DNA sequence: TGTGCCAGCAGCAACCTAGCGGGGAGCTCCTACAATGAGCAGTTCTTC. The chain couples TRBV9 to TRBJ2-1, with 9 bases fitting TRBD2. This CDR3 contains 16 residues. CDR1 and CDR2 (germline): SGDLS, YYNGEE. V trimming: 4 bases; J trimming: 0 bases; junction bases outside the gene matches: 5.

The J gene is TRBJ2-2, the V gene TRBV27, with D perhaps TRBD2 (7 bases). CDR1 is MNHEY and CDR2 is SMNVEV in the germline V gene (reference sequence). The CDR3 is 16 residues long. V lost 6 bases to trimming and J lost 5 bases, with 19 bases between them. CDR3 DNA sequence: TGTGCCAGCAGCCTGGGGGCGGGGGTTCTTACCGGGGAGCTGTTTTTT. Its translation: CASSLGAGVLTGELFF.

The rearrangement joins TRBV29-1 to TRBJ2-2, with 9 nucleotides matching TRBD1. This CDR3 has 14 residues. CDR1 and CDR2 (germline): SQVTM, ANQGSEA. V shed 4 bases and J 4 bases; nucleotides not matched to a gene: 4. CDR3 region: CSVGRDRATGELFF. CDR3 bases: TGCAGCGTTGGTCGGGACAGGGCCACCGGGGAGCTGTTTTTT.

The chain recombines TRBV5-3 with TRBJ1-6, with a tentative D call TRBD1 (5 bases). TRBV5-3 is marked as an open reading frame, function uncertain. V was clipped by 3 bases and J by 5 bases, with 9 bases between them. This CDR3 is 14 amino acids long. The CDR3, as DNA: TGTGCCAGAAGCTGGGGCAAACATAATTCACCCCTCCACTTT. It codes for CARSWGKHNSPLHF.

V is TRBV19 and J is TRBJ2-2; weak D call: TRBD2 (5 bases). CDR3 size: 16 residues. The V end was cut by 3 bases, the J end by 5 bases, with 16 bases between. Germline V gives CDR1 LNHDA, CDR2 SQIVND (reference sequence). In nucleotides, the CDR3 is TGTGCCAGTAGTATGTTCGAGGGCGCCGGGACCGGGGAGCTGTTTTTT. Amino acids: CASSMFEGAGTGELFF.

The chain combines TRBV6-5 with TRBJ1-2; 7 positions agree with TRBD1. CDR1 is MNHEY, CDR2 SVGAGI, per germline. J was trimmed by 7 bases and V by 5 bases; bases with no gene match: 7. This CDR3 region has 13 residues. Written as DNA, the CDR3 is TGTGCCAGCAGTCCGACAGGGCGTGGTGGCTACACCTTC. It is translated as CASSPTGRGGYTF.